Sequencing of this T cell receptor (beta chain) was carried out in a study of regulatory T cells in long-lasting Graves disease. Researchers made TCR beta libraries by using iRepertoire HTBI primers and running Arm-PCR on CDR3 regions. TCRdb redid the calling of the multiplex PCR reads with MiXCR, one entry per CDR3 protein. This sample has over 500,000 distinct CDR3 sequences, with about 16% found just once. Time point meaning: newly diagnosed GD, antithyroid drugs for less than 3 months. The TCR library was prepared using RNA isolated from PBMCs. V shed 2 bases and J shed 1 base, with 9 bases lying between them. CDR1 is MGHRA, CDR2 YSYEKL, per germline. The CDR3 runs to 15 residues. The sample was also reused in another study, on T cells in Graves' hyperthyroidism and ophthalmopathy.

This clonotype was obtained from a young man with Graves disease. The rearrangement links TRBV4-1 to TRBJ1-5; D uncertain. The specimen comprised peripheral blood mononuclear cells (PBMCs), sampled at new diagnosis, from a patient treated with antithyroid drugs. The CDR3 DNA reads as TGCGCCAGCAGCCAATCCGGGTTAAGCAATCAGCCCCAGCATTTT. It translates to CASSQSGLSNQPQHF.